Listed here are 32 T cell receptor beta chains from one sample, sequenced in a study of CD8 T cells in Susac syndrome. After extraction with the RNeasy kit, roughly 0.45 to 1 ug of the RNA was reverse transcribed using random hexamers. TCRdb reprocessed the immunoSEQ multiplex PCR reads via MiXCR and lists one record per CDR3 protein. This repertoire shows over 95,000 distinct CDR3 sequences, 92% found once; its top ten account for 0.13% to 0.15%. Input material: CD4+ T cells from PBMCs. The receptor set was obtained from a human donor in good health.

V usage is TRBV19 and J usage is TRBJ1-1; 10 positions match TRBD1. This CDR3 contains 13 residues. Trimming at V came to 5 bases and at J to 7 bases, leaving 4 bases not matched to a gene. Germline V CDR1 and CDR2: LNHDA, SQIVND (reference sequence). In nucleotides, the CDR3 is TGTGCCAGTAGTTCCGGACAGGGGGGTGAAGCTTTCTTT. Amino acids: CASSSGQGGEAFF.

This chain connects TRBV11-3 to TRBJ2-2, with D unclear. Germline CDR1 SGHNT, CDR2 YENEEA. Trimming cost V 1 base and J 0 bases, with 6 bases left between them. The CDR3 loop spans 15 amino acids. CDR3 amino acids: CASSLGGPNTGELFF. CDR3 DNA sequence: TGTGCCAGCAGCTTAGGCGGTCCGAACACCGGGGAGCTGTTTTTT.

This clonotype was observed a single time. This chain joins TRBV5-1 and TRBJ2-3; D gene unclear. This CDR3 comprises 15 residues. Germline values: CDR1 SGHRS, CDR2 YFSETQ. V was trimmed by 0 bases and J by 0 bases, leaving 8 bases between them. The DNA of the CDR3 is TGCGCCAGCAGCTTGGAAGTTGGCAGCACAGATACGCAGTATTTT. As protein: CASSLEVGSTDTQYF. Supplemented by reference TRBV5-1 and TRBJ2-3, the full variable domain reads KAGVTQTPRYLIKTRGQQVTLSCSPISGHRSVSWYQQTPGQGLQFLFEYFSETQRNKGNFPGRFSGRQFSNSRSEMNVSTLELGDSALYLCASSLEVGSTDTQYFGPGTRLTVL.

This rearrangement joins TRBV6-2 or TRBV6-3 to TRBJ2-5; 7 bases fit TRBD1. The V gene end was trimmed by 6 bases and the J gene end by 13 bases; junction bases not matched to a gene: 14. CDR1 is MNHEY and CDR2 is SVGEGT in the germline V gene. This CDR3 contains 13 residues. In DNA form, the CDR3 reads TGTGCCAGCAGCGGAGGTGGGGACAGCCAAAGGTACTTC. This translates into CASSGGGDSQRYF.

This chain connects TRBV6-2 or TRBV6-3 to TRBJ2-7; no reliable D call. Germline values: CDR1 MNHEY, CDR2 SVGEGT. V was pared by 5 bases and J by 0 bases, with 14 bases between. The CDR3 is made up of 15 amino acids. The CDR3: CASSQSGFPSYEQYF. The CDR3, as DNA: TGTGCCAGCAGTCAATCAGGATTTCCCTCCTACGAGCAGTACTTC.

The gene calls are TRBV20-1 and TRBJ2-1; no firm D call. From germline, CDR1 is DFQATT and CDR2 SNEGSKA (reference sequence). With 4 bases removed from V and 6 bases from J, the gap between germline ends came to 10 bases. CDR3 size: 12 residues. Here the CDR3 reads CSATPFINEQFF. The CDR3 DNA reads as TGCAGTGCTACCCCTTTTATCAATGAGCAGTTCTTC.

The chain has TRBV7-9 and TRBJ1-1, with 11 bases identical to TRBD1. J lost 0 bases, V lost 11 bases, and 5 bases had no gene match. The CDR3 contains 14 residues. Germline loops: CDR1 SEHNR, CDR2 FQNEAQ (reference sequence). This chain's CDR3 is CAAGQGAMNTEAFF. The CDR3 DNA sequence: TGTGCCGCCGGACAGGGGGCAATGAACACTGAAGCTTTCTTT.

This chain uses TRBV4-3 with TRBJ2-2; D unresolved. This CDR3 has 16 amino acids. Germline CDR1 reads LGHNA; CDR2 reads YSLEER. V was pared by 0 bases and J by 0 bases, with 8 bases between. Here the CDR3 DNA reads TGCGCCAGCAGCCAAGAATACCAGACGAACACCGGGGAGCTGTTTTTT. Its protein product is CASSQEYQTNTGELFF.

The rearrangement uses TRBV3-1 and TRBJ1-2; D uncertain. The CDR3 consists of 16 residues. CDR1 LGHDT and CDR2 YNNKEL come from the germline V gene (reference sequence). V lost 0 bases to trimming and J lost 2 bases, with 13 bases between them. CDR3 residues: CASSQEWGSENYGYTF. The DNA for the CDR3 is TGTGCCAGCAGCCAAGAATGGGGAAGCGAGAACTATGGCTACACCTTC.

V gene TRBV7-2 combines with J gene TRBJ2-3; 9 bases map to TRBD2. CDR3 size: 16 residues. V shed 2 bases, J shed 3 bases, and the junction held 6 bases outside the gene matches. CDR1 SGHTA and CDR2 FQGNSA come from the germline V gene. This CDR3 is CASSLSAGGSTDTQYF. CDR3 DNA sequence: TGTGCCAGCAGCTTATCGGCGGGAGGGTCGACAGATACGCAGTATTTT.

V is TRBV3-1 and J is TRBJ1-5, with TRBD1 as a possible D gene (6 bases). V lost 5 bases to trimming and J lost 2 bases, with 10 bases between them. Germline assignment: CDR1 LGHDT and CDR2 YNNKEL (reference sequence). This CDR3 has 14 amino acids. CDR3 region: CASSTGSGNQPQHF. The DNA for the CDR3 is TGTGCCAGCAGCACAGGGTCGGGCAATCAGCCCCAGCATTTT. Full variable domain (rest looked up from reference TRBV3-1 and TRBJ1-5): DTAVSQTPKYLVTQMGNDKSIKCEQNLGHDTMYWYKQDSKKFLKIMFSYNNKELIINETVPNRFSPKSPDKAHLNLHINSLELGDSAVYFCASSTGSGNQPQHFGDGTRLSIL.

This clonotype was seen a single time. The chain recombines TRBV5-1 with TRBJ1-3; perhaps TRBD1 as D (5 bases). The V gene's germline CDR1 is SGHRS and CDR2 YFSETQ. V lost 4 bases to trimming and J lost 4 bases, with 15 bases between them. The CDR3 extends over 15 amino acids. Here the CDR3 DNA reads TGCGCCAGCAGCCCCGACGGGGGTCTGGGAAACACCATATATTTT. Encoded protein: CASSPDGGLGNTIYF.

DNA of the CDR3: TGTGCCAGCTCACCGCCTAGCGGGGTGCAGTACTTC. Protein product: CASSPPSGVQYF. The gene calls are TRBV18 and TRBJ2-5; 9 bases agree with TRBD2. Germline CDR1 is KGHSH and CDR2 is LQKENI. The CDR3 runs to 12 residues. J was trimmed by 11 bases and V by 3 bases; bases with no gene match: 4.

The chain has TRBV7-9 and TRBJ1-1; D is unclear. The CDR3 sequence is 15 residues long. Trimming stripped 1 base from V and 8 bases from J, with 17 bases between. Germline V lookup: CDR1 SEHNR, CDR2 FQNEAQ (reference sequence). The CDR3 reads CASSLVSGLSAEAFF. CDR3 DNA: TGTGCCAGCAGCTTAGTATCCGGCCTTAGCGCAGAAGCTTTCTTT. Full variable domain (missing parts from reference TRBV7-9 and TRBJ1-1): DTGVSQNPRHKITKRGQNVTFRCDPISEHNRLYWYRQTLGQGPEFLTYFQNEAQLEKSRLLSDRFSAERPKGSFSTLEIQRTEQGDSAMYLCASSLVSGLSAEAFFGQGTRLTVV.

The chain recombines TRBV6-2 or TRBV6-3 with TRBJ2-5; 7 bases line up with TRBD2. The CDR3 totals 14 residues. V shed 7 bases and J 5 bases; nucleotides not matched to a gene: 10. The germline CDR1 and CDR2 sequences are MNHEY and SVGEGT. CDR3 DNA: TGTGCCAGCAAAGAAGCGGGGCCCGGGGAGACCCAGTACTTC. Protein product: CASKEAGPGETQYF.

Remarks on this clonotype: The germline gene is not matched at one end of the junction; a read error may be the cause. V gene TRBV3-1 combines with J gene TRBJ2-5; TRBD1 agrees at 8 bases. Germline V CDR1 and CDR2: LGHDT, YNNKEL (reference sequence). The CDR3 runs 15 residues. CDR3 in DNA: TGTGCCAGCAGCCCCCGGGACAGGCCAAAAGAGGCCCAGTACTTC. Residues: CASSPRDRPKEAQYF.

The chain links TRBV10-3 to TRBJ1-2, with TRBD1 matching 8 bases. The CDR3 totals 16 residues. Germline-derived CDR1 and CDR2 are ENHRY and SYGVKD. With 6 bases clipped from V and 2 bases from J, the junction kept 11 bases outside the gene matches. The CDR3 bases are TGTGCCATCAGGGAAACAGGGGGTGAAGTGAACTATGGCTACACCTTC. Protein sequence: CAIRETGGEVNYGYTF.

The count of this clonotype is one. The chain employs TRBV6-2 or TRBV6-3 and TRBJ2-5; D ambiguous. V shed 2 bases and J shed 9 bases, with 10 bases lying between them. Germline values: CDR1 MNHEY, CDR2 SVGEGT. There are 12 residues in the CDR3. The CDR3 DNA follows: TGTGCCAGCAGTTACGCTTATGGGTCCCAGTACTTC. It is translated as CASSYAYGSQYF.

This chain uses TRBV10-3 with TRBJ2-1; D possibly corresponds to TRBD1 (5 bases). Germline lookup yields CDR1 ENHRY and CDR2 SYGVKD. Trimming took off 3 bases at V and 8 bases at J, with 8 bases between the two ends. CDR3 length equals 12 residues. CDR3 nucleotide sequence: TGTGCCATCAGTGAAATCAGGGATGAGCAGTTCTTC. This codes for CAISEIRDEQFF.

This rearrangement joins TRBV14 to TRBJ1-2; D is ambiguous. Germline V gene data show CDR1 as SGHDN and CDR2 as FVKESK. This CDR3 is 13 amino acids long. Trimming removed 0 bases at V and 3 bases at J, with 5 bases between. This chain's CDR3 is CASSQEGYYGYTF. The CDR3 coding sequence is TGTGCCAGCAGCCAAGAGGGGTACTATGGCTACACCTTC.

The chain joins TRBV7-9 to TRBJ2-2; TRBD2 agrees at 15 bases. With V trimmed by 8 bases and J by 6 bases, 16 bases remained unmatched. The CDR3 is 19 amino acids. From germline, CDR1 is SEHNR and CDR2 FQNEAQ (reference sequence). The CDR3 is CASRGLAGGFPGVSGELFF. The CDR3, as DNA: TGTGCCAGCCGGGGACTAGCGGGAGGTTTTCCCGGCGTTTCCGGGGAGCTGTTTTTT.

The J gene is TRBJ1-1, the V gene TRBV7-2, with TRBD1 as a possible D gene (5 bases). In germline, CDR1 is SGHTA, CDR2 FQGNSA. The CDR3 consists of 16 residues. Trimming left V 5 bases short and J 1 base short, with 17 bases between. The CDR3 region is CASSRGPGLWNTEAFF. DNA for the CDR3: TGTGCCAGCAGCCGGGGCCCAGGGTTATGGAACACTGAAGCTTTCTTT. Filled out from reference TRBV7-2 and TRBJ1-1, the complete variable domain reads GAGVSQSPSNKVTEKGKDVELRCDPISGHTALYWYRQSLGQGLEFLIYFQGNSAPDKSGLPSDRFSAERTGGSVSTLTIQRTQQEDSAVYLCASSRGPGLWNTEAFFGQGTRLTVV.

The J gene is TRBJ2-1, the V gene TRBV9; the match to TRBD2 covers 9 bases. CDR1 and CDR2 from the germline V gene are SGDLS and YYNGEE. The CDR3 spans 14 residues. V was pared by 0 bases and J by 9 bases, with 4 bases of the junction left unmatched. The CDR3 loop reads CASSVVQLAGEQFF. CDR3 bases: TGTGCCAGCAGCGTAGTCCAACTAGCGGGTGAGCAGTTCTTC.

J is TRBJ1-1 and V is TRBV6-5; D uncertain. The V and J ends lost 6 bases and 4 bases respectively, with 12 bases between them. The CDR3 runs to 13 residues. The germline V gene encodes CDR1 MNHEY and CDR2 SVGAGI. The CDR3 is CASRATWGTEAFF. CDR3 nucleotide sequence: TGTGCCAGCAGGGCGACGTGGGGCACTGAAGCTTTCTTT.

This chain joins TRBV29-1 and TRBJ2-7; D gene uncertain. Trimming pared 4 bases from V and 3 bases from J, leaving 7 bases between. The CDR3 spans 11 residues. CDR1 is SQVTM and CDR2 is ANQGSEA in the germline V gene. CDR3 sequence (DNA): TGCAGCGTTGCCGGGCGCTACGAGCAGTACTTC. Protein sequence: CSVAGRYEQYF.

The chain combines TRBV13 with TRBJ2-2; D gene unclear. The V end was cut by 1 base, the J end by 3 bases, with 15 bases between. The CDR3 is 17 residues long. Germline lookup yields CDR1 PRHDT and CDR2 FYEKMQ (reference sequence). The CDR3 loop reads CASSLVPVGVYTGELFF. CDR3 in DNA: TGTGCCAGCAGCTTAGTTCCGGTAGGAGTCTACACCGGGGAGCTGTTTTTT. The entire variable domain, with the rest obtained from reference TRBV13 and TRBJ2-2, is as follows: AAGVIQSPRHLIKEKRETATLKCYPIPRHDTVYWYQQGPGQDPQFLISFYEKMQSDKGSIPDRFSAQQFSDYHSELNMSSLELGDSALYFCASSLVPVGVYTGELFFGEGSRLTVL.

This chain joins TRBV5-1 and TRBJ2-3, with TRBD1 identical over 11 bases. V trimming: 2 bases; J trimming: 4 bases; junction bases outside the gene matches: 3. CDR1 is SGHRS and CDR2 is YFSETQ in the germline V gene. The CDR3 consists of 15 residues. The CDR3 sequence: CASSFGQGASDTQYF. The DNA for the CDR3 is TGCGCCAGCAGCTTCGGACAGGGGGCATCAGATACGCAGTATTTT.

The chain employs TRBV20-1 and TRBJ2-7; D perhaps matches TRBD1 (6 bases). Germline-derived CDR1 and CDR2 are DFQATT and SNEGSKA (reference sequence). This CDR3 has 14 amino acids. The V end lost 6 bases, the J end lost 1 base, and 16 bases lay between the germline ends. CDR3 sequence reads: CSAEKGDTSYEQYF. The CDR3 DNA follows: TGCAGTGCAGAGAAGGGGGACACGTCCTACGAGCAGTACTTC.

CDR3 DNA sequence: TGTGCCAGCAGCCAAGGATACAGGGACGCGAACACCGGGGAGCTGTTTTTT. This translates into CASSQGYRDANTGELFF. This sequence joins TRBV4-2 and TRBJ2-2; possible D gene TRBD1, 6 bases. V was trimmed by 1 base and J by 0 bases, leaving 12 bases between them. Germline V gene lookup returns CDR1 LGHNA and CDR2 YNFKEQ. The CDR3 length is 17 residues.

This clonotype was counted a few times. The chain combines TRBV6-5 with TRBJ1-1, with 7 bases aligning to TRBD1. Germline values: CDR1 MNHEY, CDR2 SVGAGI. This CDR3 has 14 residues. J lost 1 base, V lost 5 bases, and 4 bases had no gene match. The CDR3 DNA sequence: TGTGCCAGCAGTGGCCGGACAGGGAACACTGAAGCTTTCTTT. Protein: CASSGRTGNTEAFF.

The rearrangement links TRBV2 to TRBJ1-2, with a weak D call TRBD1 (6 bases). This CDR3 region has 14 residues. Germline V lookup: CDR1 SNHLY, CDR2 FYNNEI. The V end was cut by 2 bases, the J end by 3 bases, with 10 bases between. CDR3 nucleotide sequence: TGTGCCAGCAGTGAACTTGGGGGCTACTATGGCTACACCTTC. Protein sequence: CASSELGGYYGYTF. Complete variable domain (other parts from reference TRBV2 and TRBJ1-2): EPEVTQTPSHQVTQMGQEVILRCVPISNHLYFYWYRQILGQKVEFLVSFYNNEISEKSEIFDDQFSVERPDGSNFTLKIRSTKLEDSAMYFCASSELGGYYGYTFGSGTRLTVV.

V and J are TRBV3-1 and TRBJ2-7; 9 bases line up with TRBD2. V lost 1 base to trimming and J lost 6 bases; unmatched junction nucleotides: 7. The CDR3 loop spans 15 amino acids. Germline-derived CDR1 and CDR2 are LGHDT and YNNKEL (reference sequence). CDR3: CASSQGASGKGEQYF. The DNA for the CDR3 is TGTGCCAGCAGCCAAGGCGCTAGCGGGAAAGGCGAGCAGTACTTC.